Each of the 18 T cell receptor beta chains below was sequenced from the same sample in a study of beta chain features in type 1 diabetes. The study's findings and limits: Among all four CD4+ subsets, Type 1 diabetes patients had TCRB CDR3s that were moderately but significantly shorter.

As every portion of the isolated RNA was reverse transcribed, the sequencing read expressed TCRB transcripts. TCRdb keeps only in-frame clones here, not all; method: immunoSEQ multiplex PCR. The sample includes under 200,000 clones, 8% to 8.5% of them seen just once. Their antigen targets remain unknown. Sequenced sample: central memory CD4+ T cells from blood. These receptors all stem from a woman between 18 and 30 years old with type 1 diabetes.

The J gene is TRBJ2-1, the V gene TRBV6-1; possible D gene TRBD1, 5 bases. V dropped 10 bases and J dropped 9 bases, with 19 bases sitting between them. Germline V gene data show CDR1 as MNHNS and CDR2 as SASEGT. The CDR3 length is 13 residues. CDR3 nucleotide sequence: TGTGCCACCTTTTACGACAGTGCCGCTGAGCAGTTCTTC. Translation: CATFYDSAAEQFF.

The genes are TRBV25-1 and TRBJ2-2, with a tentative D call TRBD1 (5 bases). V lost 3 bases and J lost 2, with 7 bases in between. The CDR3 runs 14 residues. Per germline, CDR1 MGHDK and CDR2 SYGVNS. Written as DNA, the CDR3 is TGTGCCAGCAGTGAGCAGGGAAACACCGGGGAGCTGTTTTTT. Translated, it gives CASSEQGNTGELFF.

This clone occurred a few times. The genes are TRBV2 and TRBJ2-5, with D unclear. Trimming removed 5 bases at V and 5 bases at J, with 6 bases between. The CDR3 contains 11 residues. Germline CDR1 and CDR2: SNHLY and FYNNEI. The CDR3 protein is CASSPGETQYF. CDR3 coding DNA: TGTGCCAGCAGTCCCGGGGAGACCCAGTACTTC.

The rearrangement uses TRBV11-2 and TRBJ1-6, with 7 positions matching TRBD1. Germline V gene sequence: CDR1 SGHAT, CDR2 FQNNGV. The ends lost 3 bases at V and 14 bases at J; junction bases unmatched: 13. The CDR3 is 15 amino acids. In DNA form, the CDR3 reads TGTGCCAGCAGCTTGGACAGGCATAACGAGGGATCCCTCCACTTT. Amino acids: CASSLDRHNEGSLHF.

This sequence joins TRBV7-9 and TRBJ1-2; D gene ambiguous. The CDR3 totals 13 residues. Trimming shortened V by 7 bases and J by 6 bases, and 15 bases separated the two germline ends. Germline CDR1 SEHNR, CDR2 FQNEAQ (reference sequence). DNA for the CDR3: TGTGCCAGCAAACATTTCACAGCCGATGGCTACACCTTC. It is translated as CASKHFTADGYTF.

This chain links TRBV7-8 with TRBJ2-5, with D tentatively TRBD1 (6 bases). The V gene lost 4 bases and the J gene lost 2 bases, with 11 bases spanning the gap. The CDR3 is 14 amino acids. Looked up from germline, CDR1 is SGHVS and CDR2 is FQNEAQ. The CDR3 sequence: CASSSQQGQETQYF. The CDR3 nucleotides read TGTGCCAGCAGCTCCCAACAGGGTCAAGAGACCCAGTACTTC.

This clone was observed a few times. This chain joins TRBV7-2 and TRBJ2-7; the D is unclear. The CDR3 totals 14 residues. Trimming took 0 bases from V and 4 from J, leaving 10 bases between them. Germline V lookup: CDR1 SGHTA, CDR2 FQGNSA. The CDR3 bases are TGTGCCAGCAGCTTAGCTCCTATATTATACGAGCAGTACTTC. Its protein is CASSLAPILYEQYF.

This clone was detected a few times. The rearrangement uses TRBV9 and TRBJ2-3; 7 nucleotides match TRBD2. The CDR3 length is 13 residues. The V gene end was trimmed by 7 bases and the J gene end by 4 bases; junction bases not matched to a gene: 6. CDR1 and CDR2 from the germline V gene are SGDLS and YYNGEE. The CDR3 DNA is TGTGCCAGCGGTCGAGGGAGGGCAGATACGCAGTATTTT. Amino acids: CASGRGRADTQYF.

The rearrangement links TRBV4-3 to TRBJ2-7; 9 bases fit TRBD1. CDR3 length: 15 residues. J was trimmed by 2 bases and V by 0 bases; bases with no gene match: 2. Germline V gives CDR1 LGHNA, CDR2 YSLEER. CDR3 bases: TGCGCCAGCAGCCAAGATCGACAGGGGGCCTACGAGCAGTACTTC. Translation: CASSQDRQGAYEQYF.

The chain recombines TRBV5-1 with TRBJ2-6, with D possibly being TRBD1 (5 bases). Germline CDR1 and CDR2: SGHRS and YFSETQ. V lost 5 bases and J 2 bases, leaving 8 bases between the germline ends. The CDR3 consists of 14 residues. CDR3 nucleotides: TGCGCCAGCAGGACAGCGCCTGGGGCCAACGTCCTGACTTTC. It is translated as CASRTAPGANVLTF.

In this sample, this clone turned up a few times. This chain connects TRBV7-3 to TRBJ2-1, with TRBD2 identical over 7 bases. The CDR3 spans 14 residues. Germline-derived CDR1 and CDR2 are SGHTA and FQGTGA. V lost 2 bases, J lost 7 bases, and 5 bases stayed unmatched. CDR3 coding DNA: TGTGCCAGCAGCTTATGGTCCGGGAGGAATGAGCAGTTCTTC. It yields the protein CASSLWSGRNEQFF.

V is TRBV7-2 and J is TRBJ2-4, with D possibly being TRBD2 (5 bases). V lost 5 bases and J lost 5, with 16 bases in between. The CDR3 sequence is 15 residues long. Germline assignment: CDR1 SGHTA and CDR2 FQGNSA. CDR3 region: CASSPATGVENIQYF. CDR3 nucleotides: TGTGCCAGCAGCCCCGCCACCGGGGTCGAAAACATTCAGTACTTC.

CDR3 sequence: CASSSTSGVQETQYF. CDR3 sequence (DNA): TGTGCCAGCAGCTCGACTAGCGGGGTCCAAGAGACCCAGTACTTC. The chain links TRBV7-2 to TRBJ2-5; TRBD2 agrees at 11 bases. The junction had 2 bases not matched to a gene; V was cut back by 4 bases and J by 1 base. The CDR3 consists of 15 residues. Germline CDR1 reads SGHTA; CDR2 reads FQGNSA.

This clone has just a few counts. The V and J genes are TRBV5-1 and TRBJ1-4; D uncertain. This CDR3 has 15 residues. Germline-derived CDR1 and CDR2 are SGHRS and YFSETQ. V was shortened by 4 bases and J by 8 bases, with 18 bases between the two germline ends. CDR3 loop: CASSPPGGTDEKLFF. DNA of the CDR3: TGCGCCAGCAGCCCCCCGGGAGGAACGGACGAAAAACTGTTTTTT.

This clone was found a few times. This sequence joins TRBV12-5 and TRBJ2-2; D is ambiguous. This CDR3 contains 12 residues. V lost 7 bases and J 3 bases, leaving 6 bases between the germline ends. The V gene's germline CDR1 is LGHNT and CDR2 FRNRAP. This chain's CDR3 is CASARDTGELFF. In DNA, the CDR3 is TGTGCTAGTGCCCGAGACACCGGGGAGCTGTTTTTT.

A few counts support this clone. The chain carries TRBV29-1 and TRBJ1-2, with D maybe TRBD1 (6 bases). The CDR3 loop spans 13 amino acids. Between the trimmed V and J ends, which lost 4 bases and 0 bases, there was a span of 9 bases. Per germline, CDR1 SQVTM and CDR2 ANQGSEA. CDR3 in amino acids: CSVGGRANYGYTF. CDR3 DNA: TGCAGCGTTGGGGGGCGGGCTAACTATGGCTACACCTTC.

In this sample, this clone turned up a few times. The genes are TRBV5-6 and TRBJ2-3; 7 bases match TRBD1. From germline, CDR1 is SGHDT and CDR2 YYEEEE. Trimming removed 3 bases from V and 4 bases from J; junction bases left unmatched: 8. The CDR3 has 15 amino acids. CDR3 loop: CASSWMGQRADTQYF. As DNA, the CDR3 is TGTGCCAGCAGCTGGATGGGACAGCGCGCAGATACGCAGTATTTT.

Here the CDR3 DNA reads TGTGCCAGCAGCCATCTGACAGGGCAAAGAACTGAAGCTTTCTTT. Its protein product is CASSHLTGQRTEAFF. The chain has TRBV14 and TRBJ1-1; 7 nucleotides align to TRBD1. This CDR3 is built from 15 residues. In germline, CDR1 is SGHDN, CDR2 FVKESK. The junction had 9 bases not matched to a gene; V was cut back by 3 bases and J by 5 bases.